The clone carrying this T cell receptor beta chain has more than one count but fewer than ten. The antigen is unknown. PCR used 60 Vbeta primers and 13 Jbeta primers. Produced via immunoSEQ multiplex PCR; TCRdb's table is partial and in-frame only. The sample includes some 28,000 clones, about 62% of them seen just once. CDR3 size: 13 residues. The trim removed 7 bases at V and 4 bases at J, leaving 6 bases unmatched. Per germline, CDR1 MNHNS and CDR2 SASEGT. This specimen belongs to a study of cytomegalovirus exposure and HLA in healthy donors. Broader study findings: The study flagged some 170 TCR beta chains as cytomegalovirus-associated. Diagnosis of cytomegalovirus status made by the classifier reportedly showed high specificity and sensitivity. A later analysis linked roughly 17,000 TCR beta sequences to HLA alleles at 0.05 false discovery rate.

Source material: PBMCs. J is TRBJ1-1 and V is TRBV6-1, with 7 positions matching TRBD1. This TCR was sampled from a male donor in good health and CMV-seropositive. The CDR3 nucleotides are TGTGCCAGCAACCAACAGGGGAGCACTGAAGCTTTCTTT. It yields the protein CASNQQGSTEAFF.